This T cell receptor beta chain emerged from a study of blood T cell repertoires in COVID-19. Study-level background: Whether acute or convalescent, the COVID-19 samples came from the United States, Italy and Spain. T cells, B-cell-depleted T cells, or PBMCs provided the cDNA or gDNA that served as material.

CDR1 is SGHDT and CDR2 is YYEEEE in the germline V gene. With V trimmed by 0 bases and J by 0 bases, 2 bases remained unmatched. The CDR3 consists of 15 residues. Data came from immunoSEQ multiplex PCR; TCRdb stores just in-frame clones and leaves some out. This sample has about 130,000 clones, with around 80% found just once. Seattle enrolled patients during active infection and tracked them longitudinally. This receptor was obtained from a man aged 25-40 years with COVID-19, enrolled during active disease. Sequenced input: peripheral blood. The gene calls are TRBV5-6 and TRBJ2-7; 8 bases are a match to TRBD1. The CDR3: CASSLGQGFSYEQYF. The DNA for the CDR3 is TGTGCCAGCAGCTTGGGACAGGGGTTCTCCTACGAGCAGTACTTC.